This is a list of T cell receptor beta chains from one sample in a study of shared clonotypes between healthy human individuals. Here immunoSEQ multiplex PCR was the method, and the copy in TCRdb shows in-frame clones only, minus some. The profile shows 2 million or so clones, about 94% of them singletons. Sequenced: naive CD8+ T cells sorted from blood. Every receptor here comes from a man aged 18 to 30 in good health. The CDR3 runs from the conserved cysteine through the conserved F or W. D genes are given only for firm matches. Clone size is stated in some rows and not others, as once, few, many or a class when expanded.

J	V	size	D	CDR3	DNA
TRBJ2-7	TRBV10-1	NA	TRBD2	CASSGTSGIYEQYF	TGCGCCAGCAGTGGTACTAGCGGGATCTACGAGCAGTACTTC
TRBJ2-5	TRBV7-9	NA	TRBD2	CASSLPGGRETQYF	TGTGCCAGCAGCTTGCCCGGCGGGAGGGAGACCCAGTACTTC
TRBJ2-7	TRBV5-5	NA	TRBD2	CASSSMSSGGYEQYF	TGTGCCAGCAGCTCCATGAGTTCGGGGGGATACGAGCAGTACTTC
TRBJ1-1	TRBV4-1	NA	TRBD1	CASSLRDRGPNTEAFF	TGCGCCAGCAGCCTCCGGGACAGGGGCCCGAACACTGAAGCTTTCTTT
TRBJ2-3	TRBV10-2	NA	TRBD2	CASSESSRGADTQYF	TGCGCCAGCAGTGAGAGTTCCCGGGGGGCAGATACGCAGTATTTT
TRBJ1-5	TRBV28	NA	NA	CASSYRVHNQPQHF	TGTGCCAGCAGTTACAGGGTTCACAATCAGCCCCAGCATTTT
TRBJ2-1	TRBV2	NA	TRBD1	CASTLGTGEYNEQFF	TGTGCCAGCACCCTGGGGACAGGGGAATACAATGAGCAGTTCTTC
TRBJ2-2	TRBV28	NA	NA	CASSSIAEESTGELFF	TGTGCCAGCAGCTCCATCGCGGAGGAGAGCACCGGGGAGCTGTTTTTT
TRBJ2-5	TRBV6-1	NA	TRBD1	CASSGTGGQETQYF	TGTGCCAGCAGCGGGACAGGGGGGCAAGAGACCCAGTACTTC
TRBJ1-2	TRBV2	NA	TRBD1	CASSDEGQGYGYTF	TGTGCCAGCAGTGACGAGGGACAGGGGTATGGCTACACCTTC
TRBJ2-2	TRBV11-2	NA	NA	CASSSSDENTGELFF	TGTGCCAGCAGCTCAAGCGACGAGAACACCGGGGAGCTGTTTTTT
TRBJ1-1	TRBV5-4	NA	NA	CASSLAGGPTNTEAFF	TGTGCCAGCAGCTTGGCCGGGGGACCGACGAACACTGAAGCTTTCTTT
TRBJ1-2	TRBV21-1	NA	NA	CASTSSTENYGYTF	TGTGCCAGCACCTCCTCGACAGAAAACTATGGCTACACCTTC
TRBJ2-1	TRBV6-6	once	TRBD2	CASTDSGSGIDEQFF	TGTGCCAGCACTGACTCGGGTAGCGGGATTGATGAGCAGTTCTTC
TRBJ2-7	TRBV2	once	NA	CASRGTVDGGYYEQYF	TGTGCCAGCAGGGGTACGGTGGACGGGGGTTACTACGAGCAGTACTTC
TRBJ2-6	TRBV4-1	NA	NA	CASSQVGGANVLTF	TGCGCCAGCAGCCAAGTAGGTGGGGCCAACGTCCTGACTTTC
TRBJ2-1	TRBV7-9	NA	NA	CASKLGSSSYNEQFF	TGTGCCAGCAAACTTGGGTCTAGCTCCTACAATGAGCAGTTCTTC
TRBJ1-2	TRBV4-1	NA	NA	CASSQQNNYGYTF	TGCGCCAGCAGCCAACAGAATAACTATGGCTACACCTTC
TRBJ1-1	TRBV5-8	NA	NA	CASSLRDGGTEAFF	TGTGCCAGCAGCTTGAGGGATGGGGGGACTGAAGCTTTCTTT
TRBJ2-4	TRBV2	NA	NA	CASRWGSSNIQYF	TGTGCCAGCAGATGGGGGTCCTCAAACATTCAGTACTTC
TRBJ2-1	TRBV9	once	TRBD2	CASSGGKPSGTSTYNEQFF	TGTGCCAGCAGCGGGGGAAAGCCTAGCGGGACCAGCACCTACAATGAGCAGTTCTTC
TRBJ2-2	TRBV7-9	NA	TRBD1	CASSTPGQGVEELFF	TGTGCCAGCAGCACTCCGGGACAGGGGGTGGAGGAGCTGTTTTTT
TRBJ2-3	TRBV29-1	NA	NA	CSANPPGHPSTDTQYF	TGCAGCGCCAACCCCCCGGGACACCCTAGCACAGATACGCAGTATTTT
TRBJ1-5	TRBV27	NA	NA	CASSDYRGNQPQHF	TGTGCCAGCAGCGATTACCGGGGCAATCAGCCCCAGCATTTT
TRBJ2-1	TRBV4-3	once	TRBD2	CASSPGLAGYNEQFF	TGCGCCAGCAGCCCCGGACTAGCGGGGTACAATGAGCAGTTCTTC
TRBJ2-5	TRBV30	NA	TRBD1	CAWSVATGQDPQYF	TGTGCCTGGAGTGTAGCGACAGGGCAGGATCCCCAGTACTTC
TRBJ2-3	TRBV27	NA	NA	CASSYQLVGGIDTQYF	TGTGCCAGCAGTTACCAACTAGTAGGAGGGATAGATACGCAGTATTTT
TRBJ2-7	TRBV5-4	NA	TRBD2	CASTSGGSGYEQYF	TGTGCCAGCACCTCGGGAGGTTCGGGATACGAGCAGTACTTC
TRBJ2-3	TRBV6-1	NA	TRBD1	CASRGQGLGTDTQYF	TGTGCCAGCAGGGGACAGGGGTTAGGCACAGATACGCAGTATTTT
TRBJ2-1	TRBV19	NA	NA	CASSIGGDYNEQFF	TGTGCCAGTAGTATAGGCGGGGATTACAATGAGCAGTTCTTC
TRBJ2-7	TRBV5-6	NA	NA	CASSFERSSYEQYF	TGTGCCAGCAGCTTTGAACGGAGCTCCTACGAGCAGTACTTC
TRBJ2-7	TRBV28	NA	TRBD2	CASNLAGTSYEQYF	TGTGCCAGCAATCTAGCGGGGACCTCCTACGAGCAGTACTTC
TRBJ1-1	TRBV13	NA	TRBD1	CASSSTGGTEAFF	TGTGCCAGCAGCTCGACAGGGGGCACTGAAGCTTTCTTT
TRBJ1-2	TRBV12-5	NA	TRBD1	CASVLNLGGTDYNYGYTF	TGTGCTAGTGTTCTAAACCTTGGGGGGACAGACTATAACTATGGCTACACCTTC
TRBJ2-2	TRBV7-9	NA	TRBD2	CASSFPGTRSTGELFF	TGTGCCAGCAGCTTTCCCGGGACTAGGAGTACCGGGGAGCTGTTTTTT
TRBJ2-2	TRBV15	NA	NA	CATSRGGNSNTGELFF	TGTGCCACCAGCAGAGGCGGGAACAGCAACACCGGGGAGCTGTTTTTT
TRBJ1-2	TRBV28	once	NA	CASSFGALIYGYTF	TGTGCCAGCAGCTTCGGGGCGCTTATCTATGGCTACACCTTC
TRBJ1-2	TRBV19	NA	NA	CASSWGPNYGYTF	TGTGCCAGTAGTTGGGGTCCTAACTATGGCTACACCTTC
TRBJ2-7	TRBV27	NA	TRBD2	CASSPASGETSYEQYF	TGTGCCAGCTCCCCGGCTAGCGGGGAAACGTCCTACGAGCAGTACTTC
TRBJ2-5	TRBV11-2	NA	NA	CASSPRGASAQETQYF	TGTGCCAGCAGCCCCAGGGGGGCTAGCGCACAAGAGACCCAGTACTTC
TRBJ2-3	TRBV19	once	TRBD1	CASSLGQGDADTQYF	TGTGCCAGTAGTCTTGGACAGGGGGACGCAGATACGCAGTATTTT
TRBJ2-2	TRBV9	NA	NA	CASSDFRDHWAGELFF	TGTGCCAGCAGCGACTTTAGGGACCACTGGGCCGGGGAGCTGTTTTTT
TRBJ2-7	TRBV7-9	NA	TRBD1	CASSLALEGALSHEQYF	TGTGCCAGCAGCTTAGCGCTAGAGGGGGCCCTCTCCCACGAGCAGTACTTC
TRBJ2-7	TRBV9	NA	NA	CASSVGYGSSYEQYF	TGTGCCAGCAGCGTAGGGTATGGCAGCTCCTACGAGCAGTACTTC
TRBJ2-3	TRBV6-5	NA	NA	CASSYSQRSTDTQYF	TGTGCCAGCAGTTACTCCCAGCGCAGCACAGATACGCAGTATTTT
TRBJ2-7	TRBV6-1	NA	TRBD1	CASRTRQGPYEQYF	TGTGCCAGCAGAACCCGACAGGGGCCCTACGAGCAGTACTTC
TRBJ1-1	TRBV29-1	NA	NA	CSVDGDPLPEAFF	TGCAGCGTTGACGGGGATCCTCTTCCTGAAGCTTTCTTT
TRBJ1-4	TRBV7-9	NA	TRBD1	CATQGGTYQDEKLFF	TGTGCCACCCAGGGGGGCACATACCAGGATGAAAAACTGTTTTTT
TRBJ1-6	TRBV30	few	NA	CAWSGQANSPLHF	TGTGCCTGGAGCGGTCAGGCCAATTCACCCCTCCACTTT
TRBJ1-1	TRBV25-1	NA	TRBD1	CASSHLQGDTEAFF	TGTGCCAGCAGTCACCTCCAGGGGGACACTGAAGCTTTCTTT
TRBJ2-1	TRBV5-6	NA	TRBD2	CASSLVAGGPVNEQFF	TGTGCCAGCAGCTTGGTGGCGGGAGGGCCGGTAAATGAGCAGTTCTTC
TRBJ1-1	TRBV27	NA	NA	CASSLSSDTEAFF	TGTGCCAGCAGTTTAAGTTCGGACACTGAAGCTTTCTTT
TRBJ2-7	TRBV7-9	once	TRBD1	CASSPQTRDRGSYEQYF	TGTGCCAGCAGCCCCCAAACCCGGGACAGGGGATCCTACGAGCAGTACTTC